This T cell receptor (beta chain) was found in a study of OX40 agonist ivuxolimab in advanced cancers. With regard to this clone: Its antigen remains unidentified.

The study's findings and limits: Researchers report that CD8+ T cells had, on average, more expanded clones than CD4+.

The length of the CDR3 is 14 residues. Germline CDR1 reads LNHDA; CDR2 reads SQIVND (reference sequence). V shed 6 bases and J shed 2 bases, with 14 bases lying between them. Repertoires were generated with immunoSEQ multiplex PCR, while TCRdb's copy carries only in-frame clones and drops some. The table shows around 60,000 clones, with around nine tenths occurring only once. The TCR originated in an adult with an advanced solid tumor such as melanoma, head and neck, liver or kidney cancer. This rearrangement joins TRBV19 to TRBJ2-7; D possibly corresponds to TRBD1 (7 bases). The sample here was CD4+ or CD8+ T cells sorted from blood, taken in a trial of the OX40 agonist ivuxolimab. CDR3 loop: CASRSGGKAYEQYF. CDR3 nucleotide sequence: TGTGCCAGTAGATCAGGGGGGAAGGCCTACGAGCAGTACTTC.